This T cell receptor (beta chain) emerged from a study of blood T cell repertoires in COVID-19. Study-level information: The United States, Italy and Spain provided the acute and convalescent COVID-19 samples. Nucleic acid was either cDNA or gDNA, and it came from T cells, B-cell-depleted T cells, or PBMCs.

Authors' methods: Amplification with reference gene primers provided the estimates of nucleated cell counts. The data were produced by immunoSEQ multiplex PCR, yet TCRdb's version contains in-frame clones alone and is incomplete. That table gives V, J and clone size, and the DNA gave D and trimming. The sample includes approximately 45,000 clones, almost 90% of them seen just once. The germline V and J ends were trimmed by 2 bases and 0 bases, with 14 bases remaining between them. Germline V gives CDR1 SGHVS, CDR2 FNYEAQ. CDR3 length: 17 amino acids. Sequencing was performed on peripheral blood. The V call is TRBV7-6, the J call TRBJ1-3; maybe TRBD1 (5 bases). This clonotype was obtained from a human donor in a cohort sampled during active COVID-19. CDR3 bases: TGTGCCAGCAGCTTAATCTTAGCAGGGTCCTCTGGAAACACCATATATTTT. The encoded protein is CASSLILAGSSGNTIYF.